One T cell receptor beta chain is described in this entry. What it binds is unknown. Profiled with immunoSEQ multiplex PCR; TCRdb holds only in-frame clones, not every one. The sample has some 13,000 clones, around 80% seen once. The CDR3 runs to 16 residues. CDR1 is LNHDA, CDR2 SQIVND, per germline (reference sequence). The V segment lost 7 bases and the J segment 1 base; nucleotides outside the gene matches: 8. This sample stems from a study of a mutant IDH1 vaccine in newly diagnosed glioma. Study information: Investigators started vaccination 4-6 weeks after radiotherapy alone, or with temozolomide cycles.

Time point of the sample: week 47, end of study. A 20-mer mutant IDH1 peptide at 300 ug was injected subcutaneously with topical imiquimod. Patients came in for eight vaccinations, in weeks 1, 3, 5, 7, 11, 15, 19 and 23. The starting material was PBMCs, obtained from a glioma patient whose treatment included an IDH1 peptide vaccine. This sequence originates from a woman between 40 and 50 years old with glioma. The rearrangement uses TRBV19 and TRBJ2-3; TRBD2 agrees at 10 bases. The CDR3 region is CASTMGGTSGTDTQYF. In nucleotides, the CDR3 is TGTGCCAGTACTATGGGGGGGACTAGCGGCACAGATACGCAGTATTTT.